The next 23 T cell receptor beta chains were all read from a single sample in a study of shared clonotypes between healthy human individuals (dated by TCRdb to 2018 to 2021). Preparation of the library involved the immunoSEQ multiplex PCR assay. TCRdb took this table from immuneACCESS and kept in-frame rearrangements with V and J called. Such tables lack part of the clones; where checked against another copy, unresolved V genes explain under half of the gap, and the rest is unexplained. The sample records 800,000 or so clones, 90% to 98% of which are singletons. Roughly 0.23% of the sample comes from the top ten. CD8 naive samples were CD45RO-negative cells positively selected for CCR7, giving a CD45RA+CCR7+ population that excluded TemRA cells. Sequencing input: naive CD8+ T cells sorted from blood. Read against the paper, the sample's cell subset or site label means: CD45RA+CCR7+. The receptors come from a man under 40 in good health.

V and J are TRBV5-8 and TRBJ2-3; 7 bases are shared with TRBD2. Germline lookup yields CDR1 SGHTS and CDR2 YDEGEE. The trim removed 2 bases at V and 8 bases at J, leaving 14 bases unmatched. CDR3 length equals 16 residues. The CDR3 loop reads CASSFGLVGSSGTQYF. CDR3 bases: TGTGCCAGCAGCTTTGGACTAGTGGGGTCTTCGGGTACGCAGTATTTT.

J is TRBJ1-4 and V is TRBV28; 7 nucleotides line up with TRBD1. This CDR3 is 15 amino acids long. V dropped 3 bases and J dropped 4; count of bases not matched to a gene: 5. Germline V gene sequence: CDR1 MDHEN, CDR2 SYDVKM. The CDR3 reads CASSLGQRLNEKLFF. The CDR3 DNA follows: TGTGCCAGCAGTTTGGGACAGCGACTTAATGAAAAACTGTTTTTT.

This clone was seen a single time. Other DNA sequences in the same sample also yield this CDR3. This sequence joins TRBV6-1 and TRBJ2-7; 7 nucleotides agree with TRBD2. The junction had 5 bases not matched to a gene; V was cut back by 1 base and J by 2 bases. Germline values: CDR1 MNHNS, CDR2 SASEGT. The CDR3 extends over 15 amino acids. The CDR3 is CASSEGPSGTYEQYF. The CDR3 DNA follows: TGTGCCAGCAGTGAAGGCCCTAGCGGAACCTACGAGCAGTACTTC.

The chain links TRBV2 to TRBJ2-5; 7 bases align to TRBD2. Germline V gene data show CDR1 as SNHLY and CDR2 as FYNNEI. After removal of 6 bases from V and 5 bases from J, the junction contained 12 bases not matched to a gene. The CDR3 totals 15 residues. The CDR3 sequence: CASSRLAGEVETQYF. CDR3 sequence (DNA): TGTGCCAGCAGCCGACTCGCGGGAGAGGTGGAGACCCAGTACTTC.

The chain combines TRBV19 with TRBJ2-1, with 7 nucleotides matching TRBD2. Losses at the gene ends were 1 base for V and 6 bases for J; bases not matched to a gene: 6. The length of the CDR3 is 15 residues. Germline V gene data show CDR1 as LNHDA and CDR2 as SQIVND (reference sequence). DNA of the CDR3: TGTGCCAGTAGTATAGCGCAAGGGAGGGCCAATGAGCAGTTCTTC. Translating gives CASSIAQGRANEQFF.

In DNA, the CDR3 is TGTGCCAGCAGTTTATCCCCAAATAGGGCGGGATTCGAGCAGTACTTC. It encodes CASSLSPNRAGFEQYF. The chain employs TRBV27 and TRBJ2-7; maybe TRBD2 (6 bases). V lost 0 bases to trimming and J lost 6 bases, with 18 bases between them. The CDR3 length is 16 residues. The germline gives CDR1 MNHEY, CDR2 SMNVEV (reference sequence).

The chain joins TRBV5-1 to TRBJ2-7; 7 bases map to TRBD1. The germline CDR1 and CDR2 sequences are SGHRS and YFSETQ. V trimming: 4 bases; J trimming: 2 bases; junction bases outside the gene matches: 6. The length of the CDR3 is 14 residues. CDR3 loop: CASSTRGSPYEQYF. As DNA, the CDR3 is TGCGCCAGCAGCACCAGGGGGAGCCCCTACGAGCAGTACTTC.

V gene TRBV5-4 combines with J gene TRBJ2-1; 9 bases are shared with TRBD1. The germline V gene encodes CDR1 SGHNT and CDR2 YYREEE (reference sequence). CDR3 length: 19 residues. Trimming cost V 5 bases and J 4 bases; bases outside gene matches: 19. Here the CDR3 DNA reads TGTGCCAGCAGGAGGGACAGGGCGCGGACGGGCGGGGGATACAATGAGCAGTTCTTC. Protein sequence: CASRRDRARTGGGYNEQFF.

The rearrangement links TRBV19 to TRBJ2-3, with D unclear. The CDR3 is made up of 15 amino acids. Trimming shortened V by 6 bases and J by 0 bases, and 13 bases separated the two germline ends. Germline loops: CDR1 LNHDA, CDR2 SQIVND (reference sequence). This CDR3 reads CASRKSESSTDTQYF. In nucleotides, the CDR3 is TGTGCCAGTAGAAAGAGCGAATCAAGCACAGATACGCAGTATTTT.

The V call is TRBV7-6, the J call TRBJ2-1, with D tentatively TRBD2 (5 bases). The CDR3 sequence is 17 residues long. V was cut by 1 base and J by 0 bases, with 13 bases left in between. The germline V gene has CDR1 SGHVS and CDR2 FNYEAQ. CDR3 sequence reads: CASSLDPSRSSYNEQFF. In DNA form, the CDR3 reads TGTGCCAGCAGCTTAGACCCTAGCCGAAGCTCCTACAATGAGCAGTTCTTC.

The chain is built from TRBV5-1 and TRBJ2-3; D gene ambiguous. Germline CDR1 is SGHRS and CDR2 is YFSETQ. The CDR3 covers 15 residues. V shed 4 bases and J shed 7 bases, with 19 bases lying between them. CDR3: CASSRRGTNLHTQYF. As DNA, the CDR3 is TGCGCCAGCAGCCGGAGAGGAACGAATCTTCATACGCAGTATTTT.

The chain links TRBV27 to TRBJ2-7; 9 positions match TRBD2. Germline V lookup: CDR1 MNHEY, CDR2 SMNVEV (reference sequence). V lost 5 bases to trimming and J lost 0 bases; unmatched junction nucleotides: 5. This CDR3 comprises 15 residues. CDR3 in DNA: TGTGCCAGCAGTGTACTAGCGGGCCCCTCCTACGAGCAGTACTTC. Translating it yields CASSVLAGPSYEQYF.

The V and J genes are TRBV27 and TRBJ2-7; TRBD1 aligns across 8 bases. Germline loops: CDR1 MNHEY, CDR2 SMNVEV (reference sequence). CDR3 length: 15 residues. J gave up 4 bases and V 6 bases, and 11 bases lay outside the gene matches. The CDR3 coding sequence is TGTGCCAGCAGCCGACAGGACAGGGACCAATACGAGCAGTACTTC. It yields the protein CASSRQDRDQYEQYF.

The V gene is TRBV6-1, the J gene TRBJ1-4; D gene ambiguous. V gave up 0 bases and J gave up 10 bases, with 12 bases separating them. CDR1 MNHNS and CDR2 SASEGT come from the germline V gene. This CDR3 is built from 14 residues. The CDR3 bases are TGTGCCAGCAGTGAAGCGTTAGGGTCGGGAAAACTGTTTTTT. It is translated as CASSEALGSGKLFF.

The genes are TRBV5-1 and TRBJ2-7; TRBD1 or TRBD2 may be the D gene (6 bases each). The CDR3 has 16 amino acids. Germline loops: CDR1 SGHRS, CDR2 YFSETQ. Trimming took 3 bases from V and 3 from J, leaving 19 bases between them. CDR3 residues: CASSSGAGLEYYEQYF. For the CDR3, the DNA is TGCGCCAGCAGCTCGGGGGCGGGGCTTGAGTACTACGAGCAGTACTTC.

A few counts support this clone. V gene TRBV6-5 combines with J gene TRBJ1-1; D perhaps matches TRBD1 (5 bases). CDR3 size: 16 residues. CDR1 and CDR2 from the germline V gene are MNHEY and SVGAGI. V lost 0 bases, J lost 1 base, and 12 bases lay in between. The CDR3 loop reads CASSYSAGEENTEAFF. The DNA for the CDR3 is TGTGCCAGCAGTTACTCGGCGGGGGAAGAGAACACTGAAGCTTTCTTT.

This sequence joins TRBV14 and TRBJ2-2; TRBD1 agrees at 7 bases. CDR3 length: 16 amino acids. The V and J ends lost 4 bases and 3 bases, in that order; junction bases with no gene match: 8. Per germline, CDR1 SGHDN and CDR2 FVKESK. Here the CDR3 reads CASSPWGTEDTGELFF. The CDR3 region has the DNA TGTGCCAGCAGCCCCTGGGGGACAGAAGACACCGGGGAGCTGTTTTTT. Full variable domain (rest looked up from reference TRBV14 and TRBJ2-2): EAGVTQFPSHSVIEKGQTVTLRCDPISGHDNLYWYRRVMGKEIKFLLHFVKESKQDESGMPNNRFLAERTGGTYSTLKVQPAELEDSGVYFCASSPWGTEDTGELFFGEGSRLTVL.

This chain links TRBV27 with TRBJ2-4; TRBD2 agrees at 7 bases. Germline CDR1 is MNHEY and CDR2 is SMNVEV (reference sequence). The CDR3 extends over 15 amino acids. Trimming cost V 6 bases and J 6 bases; bases outside gene matches: 11. In DNA form, the CDR3 reads TGTGCCAGCAGCCAACGGCGGGAGTTTGGAAACATTCAGTACTTC. Amino acid sequence: CASSQRREFGNIQYF.

A single count supports this clone. V is TRBV18 and J is TRBJ2-3; a weak D match, TRBD2 (5 bases). The CDR3 length is 14 residues. Germline lookup yields CDR1 KGHSH and CDR2 LQKENI. V was shortened by 3 bases and J by 2 bases, with 9 bases between the two germline ends. Here the CDR3 reads CASSPAGPTDTQYF. The CDR3 DNA is TGTGCCAGCTCACCGGCGGGTCCCACAGATACGCAGTATTTT.

This chain links TRBV28 with TRBJ2-5, with a tentative D call TRBD1 (6 bases). The V end lost 6 bases, the J end lost 2 bases, and 13 bases lay between the germline ends. This CDR3 is 14 amino acids long. Germline V gene data show CDR1 as MDHEN and CDR2 as SYDVKM. CDR3 coding DNA: TGTGCCAGCAGATATAGGGGGATTCAAGAGACCCAGTACTTC. The encoded protein is CASRYRGIQETQYF.

The chain couples TRBV6-6 to TRBJ2-7, with no clear D. V lost 0 bases and J lost 7, with 7 bases in between. Looked up from germline, CDR1 is MNHNY and CDR2 is SVGAGI (reference sequence). This CDR3 has 12 amino acids. The CDR3 nucleotides read TGTGCCAGCAGTTACTCATATCCTGAGCAGTACTTC. It translates to CASSYSYPEQYF.

This clone was seen only a few times. V usage is TRBV7-9 and J usage is TRBJ1-1; the D is unclear. CDR1 and CDR2 from the germline V gene are SEHNR and FQNEAQ (reference sequence). The CDR3 extends over 12 amino acids. Trimming removed 0 bases from V and 7 bases from J, with 6 bases in between. CDR3 in amino acids: CASSLAGDEAFF. As DNA, the CDR3 is TGTGCCAGCAGCTTAGCGGGAGATGAAGCTTTCTTT.

V is TRBV11-2 and J is TRBJ2-3, with D perhaps TRBD1 or TRBD2 (5 bases each). Germline CDR1 SGHAT, CDR2 FQNNGV. This CDR3 is built from 14 residues. Trimming stripped 3 bases from V and 6 bases from J, with 13 bases between. The CDR3 DNA is TGTGCCAGCAGCTTGGCGAGAGGGGCGGATACGCAGTATTTT. The encoded protein is CASSLARGADTQYF.